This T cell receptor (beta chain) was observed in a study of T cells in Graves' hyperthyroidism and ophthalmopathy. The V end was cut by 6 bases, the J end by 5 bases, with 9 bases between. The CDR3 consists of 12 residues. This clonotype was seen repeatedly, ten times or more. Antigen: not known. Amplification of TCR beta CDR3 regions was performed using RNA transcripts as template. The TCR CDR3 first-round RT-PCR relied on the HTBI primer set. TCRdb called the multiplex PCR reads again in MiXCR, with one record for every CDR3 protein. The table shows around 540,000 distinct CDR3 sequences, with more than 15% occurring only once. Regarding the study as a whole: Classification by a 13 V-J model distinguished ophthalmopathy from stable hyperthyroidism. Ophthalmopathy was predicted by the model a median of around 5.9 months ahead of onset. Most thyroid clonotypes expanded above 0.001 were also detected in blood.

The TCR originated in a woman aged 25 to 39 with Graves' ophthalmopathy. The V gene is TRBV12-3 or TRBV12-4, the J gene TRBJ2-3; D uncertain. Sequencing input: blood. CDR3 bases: TGTGCCAGCAGCGGTCCTCTAGATACGCAGTATTTT. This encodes CASSGPLDTQYF.